The rows below give T cell receptor beta chains drawn from one sample of a study of T cells after yellow fever vaccination. From the 5' RACE reads, TCRdb called clonotypes with MiXCR, one entry per CDR3 protein. The sample has approximately 240,000 distinct CDR3 sequences; 3.6% are singletons. The specimen was PBMCs, collected 15 days after the yellow fever booster vaccination. These receptors were collected from a man aged 18 to 30 who received the YFV17D yellow fever vaccine. Each CDR3 is given with its conserved first and last residue. D genes are given only for firm matches. Clone size is given for some rows only: seen once, a few or many times, or a class if the clone is expanded.

>many|13|TRBV20-1|TRBJ1-1|-
CSAAGSGDTEAFF
TGCAGTGCTGCCGGGTCAGGGGACACTGAAGCTTTCTTT
>many|15|TRBV9|TRBJ2-1|TRBD2
CASSVGSGVYNEQFF
TGTGCCAGCAGCGTAGGAAGCGGGGTGTACAATGAGCAGTTCTTC
>many|14|TRBV12-3/TRBV12-4|TRBJ1-1|-
CASSWWGQGTEAFF
TGTGCCAGCAGTTGGTGGGGGCAGGGCACTGAAGCTTTCTTT
>many|14|TRBV7-9|TRBJ1-1|-
CASSLGGGGGEAFF
TGTGCCAGCAGCTTAGGTGGGGGGGGAGGTGAAGCTTTCTTT
>many|15|TRBV5-1|TRBJ1-2|-
CASSPGGGDLYGYTF
TGCGCCAGCAGCCCGGGCGGGGGGGACCTCTATGGCTACACCTTC
>many|16|TRBV5-1|TRBJ1-1|-
CASSFGGSSMNTEAFF
TGCGCCAGCAGCTTCGGGGGGTCGAGTATGAACACTGAAGCTTTCTTT
>-|14|TRBV20-1|TRBJ2-3|TRBD2
CSVTPGLLTDTQYF
TGCAGTGTTACACCGGGACTACTAACAGATACGCAGTATTTT
>many|15|TRBV20-1|TRBJ1-1|-
CSAREGSGEWTEAFF
TGCAGTGCTAGAGAAGGGTCTGGGGAGTGGACTGAAGCTTTCTTT
>many|16|TRBV20-1|TRBJ2-5|TRBD2
CSAAGLAGGAQETQYF
TGCAGTGCTGCGGGACTAGCGGGGGGAGCTCAAGAGACCCAGTACTTC
>many|14|TRBV10-3|TRBJ1-5|TRBD1
CAIRGTGGLQPQHF
TGTGCCATCAGGGGGACAGGGGGACTCCAGCCCCAGCATTTT
>many|14|TRBV5-1|TRBJ1-6|TRBD1
CASSLGTGQPPLHF
TGCGCCAGCAGCTTGGGGACAGGGCAACCACCCCTCCACTTT
>many|14|TRBV7-8|TRBJ1-1|-
CASSYPRDGTEAFF
TGTGCCAGCAGCTACCCCAGGGATGGGACTGAAGCTTTCTTT
>many|14|TRBV4-3|TRBJ1-5|-
CASSQEVRNQPQHF
TGCGCCAGCAGCCAAGAGGTACGCAATCAGCCCCAGCATTTT
>many|14|TRBV4-3|TRBJ1-2|TRBD1
CASSPPPGTGGETF
TGCGCCAGCAGCCCACCGCCCGGGACAGGGGGCGAGACCTTC
>many|15|TRBV7-3|TRBJ2-3|-
CASSLRPGSTDTQYF
TGTGCCAGCAGCTTAAGACCAGGGTCCACAGATACGCAGTATTTT
>few|14|TRBV12-3/TRBV12-4|TRBJ2-3|-
CASSLRRYTDTQYF
TGTGCCAGCAGTTTGCGCAGGTACACAGATACGCAGTATTTT
>many|15|TRBV7-6|TRBJ2-3|TRBD2
CASSLPGGRTDTQYF
TGTGCCAGCAGCTTACCGGGGGGGCGCACAGATACGCAGTATTTT